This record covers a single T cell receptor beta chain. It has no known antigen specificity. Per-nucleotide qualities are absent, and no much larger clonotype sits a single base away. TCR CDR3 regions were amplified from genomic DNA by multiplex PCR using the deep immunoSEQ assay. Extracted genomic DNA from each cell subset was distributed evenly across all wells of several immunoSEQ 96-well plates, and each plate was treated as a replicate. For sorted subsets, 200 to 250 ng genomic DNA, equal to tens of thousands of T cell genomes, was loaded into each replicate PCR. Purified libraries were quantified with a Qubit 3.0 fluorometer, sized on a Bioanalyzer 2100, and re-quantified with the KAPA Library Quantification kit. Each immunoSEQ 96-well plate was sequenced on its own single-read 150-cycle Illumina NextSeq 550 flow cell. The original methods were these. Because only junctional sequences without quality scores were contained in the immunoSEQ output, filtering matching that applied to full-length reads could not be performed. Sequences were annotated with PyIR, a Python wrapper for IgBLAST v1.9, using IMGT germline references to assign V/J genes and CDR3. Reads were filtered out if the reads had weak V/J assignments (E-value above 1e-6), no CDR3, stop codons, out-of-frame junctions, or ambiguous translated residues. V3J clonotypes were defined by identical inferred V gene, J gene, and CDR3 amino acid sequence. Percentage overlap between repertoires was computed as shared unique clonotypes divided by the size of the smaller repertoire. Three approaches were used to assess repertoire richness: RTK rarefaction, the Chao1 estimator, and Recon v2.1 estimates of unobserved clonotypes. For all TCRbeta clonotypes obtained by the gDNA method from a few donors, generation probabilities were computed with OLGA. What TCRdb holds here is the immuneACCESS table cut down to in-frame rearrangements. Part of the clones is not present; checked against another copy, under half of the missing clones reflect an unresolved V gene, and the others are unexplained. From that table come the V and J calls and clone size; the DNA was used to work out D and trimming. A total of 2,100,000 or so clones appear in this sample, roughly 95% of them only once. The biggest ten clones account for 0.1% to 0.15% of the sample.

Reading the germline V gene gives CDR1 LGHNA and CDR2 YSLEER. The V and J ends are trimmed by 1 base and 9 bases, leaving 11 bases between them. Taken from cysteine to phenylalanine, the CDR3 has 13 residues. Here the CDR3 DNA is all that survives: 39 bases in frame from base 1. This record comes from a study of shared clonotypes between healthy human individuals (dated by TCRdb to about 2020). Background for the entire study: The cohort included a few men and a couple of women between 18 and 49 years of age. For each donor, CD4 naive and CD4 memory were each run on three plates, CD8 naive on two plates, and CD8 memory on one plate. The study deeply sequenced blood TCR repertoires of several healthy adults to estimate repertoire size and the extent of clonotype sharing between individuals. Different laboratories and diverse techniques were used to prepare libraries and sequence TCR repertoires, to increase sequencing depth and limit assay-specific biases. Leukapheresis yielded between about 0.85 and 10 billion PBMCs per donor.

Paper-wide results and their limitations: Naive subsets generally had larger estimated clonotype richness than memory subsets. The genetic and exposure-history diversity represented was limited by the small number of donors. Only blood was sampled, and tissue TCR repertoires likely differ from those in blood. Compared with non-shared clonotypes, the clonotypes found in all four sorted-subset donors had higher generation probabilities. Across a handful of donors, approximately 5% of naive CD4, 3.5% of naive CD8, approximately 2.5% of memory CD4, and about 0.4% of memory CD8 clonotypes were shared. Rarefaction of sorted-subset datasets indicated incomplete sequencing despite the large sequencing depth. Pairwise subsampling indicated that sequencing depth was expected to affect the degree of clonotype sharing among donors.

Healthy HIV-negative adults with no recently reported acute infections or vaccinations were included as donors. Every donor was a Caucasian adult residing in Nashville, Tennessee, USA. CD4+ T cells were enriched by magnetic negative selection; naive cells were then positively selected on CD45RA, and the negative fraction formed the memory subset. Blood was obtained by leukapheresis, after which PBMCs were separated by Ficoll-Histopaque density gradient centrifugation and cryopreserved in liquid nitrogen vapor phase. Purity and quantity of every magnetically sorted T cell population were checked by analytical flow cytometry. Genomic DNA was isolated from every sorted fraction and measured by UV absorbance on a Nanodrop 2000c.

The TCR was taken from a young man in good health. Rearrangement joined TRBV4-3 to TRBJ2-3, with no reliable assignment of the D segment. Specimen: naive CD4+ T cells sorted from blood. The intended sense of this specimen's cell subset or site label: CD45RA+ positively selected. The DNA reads TGCGCCAGCAGCCAAGGATCGGCGGCCACGCAGTATTTT. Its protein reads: CASSQGSAATQYF.